The 2 T cell receptor beta chains listed next were all sequenced from one sample in a study of OX40 agonist ivuxolimab in advanced cancers. Data came from immunoSEQ multiplex PCR; TCRdb stores just in-frame clones and leaves some out. The profile covers tens of thousands of clones, with about 90% appearing a single time and roughly 5.1% taken by the ten largest. The sample was CD4+ or CD8+ T cells sorted from blood, taken in a trial of the OX40 agonist ivuxolimab. All receptors derive from an adult with an advanced solid tumor such as melanoma, head and neck, liver or kidney cancer.

The chain couples TRBV5-1 to TRBJ2-2; tentatively, D is TRBD1 (5 bases). Germline CDR1 is SGHRS and CDR2 is YFSETQ. CDR3 length: 16 amino acids. Trimming pared 0 bases from V and 5 bases from J, leaving 14 bases between. CDR3 DNA: TGCGCCAGCAGCTTGGGTCAGGGTGTTGGGACCGGGGAGCTGTTTTTT. This translates into CASSLGQGVGTGELFF. The complete variable domain, with remaining parts taken from reference TRBV5-1 and TRBJ2-2, reads KAGVTQTPRYLIKTRGQQVTLSCSPISGHRSVSWYQQTPGQGLQFLFEYFSETQRNKGNFPGRFSGRQFSNSRSEMNVSTLELGDSALYLCASSLGQGVGTGELFFGEGSRLTVL.

The genes are TRBV7-9 and TRBJ2-4, with TRBD2 identical over 7 bases. V lost 5 bases to trimming and J lost 0 bases; unmatched junction nucleotides: 7. This CDR3 region has 16 residues. Germline CDR1 SEHNR, CDR2 FQNEAQ (reference sequence). CDR3 loop: CASSLSGMLAKNIQYF. The CDR3 DNA reads TGTGCCAGCAGCCTAAGCGGGATGCTAGCCAAAAACATTCAGTACTTC.